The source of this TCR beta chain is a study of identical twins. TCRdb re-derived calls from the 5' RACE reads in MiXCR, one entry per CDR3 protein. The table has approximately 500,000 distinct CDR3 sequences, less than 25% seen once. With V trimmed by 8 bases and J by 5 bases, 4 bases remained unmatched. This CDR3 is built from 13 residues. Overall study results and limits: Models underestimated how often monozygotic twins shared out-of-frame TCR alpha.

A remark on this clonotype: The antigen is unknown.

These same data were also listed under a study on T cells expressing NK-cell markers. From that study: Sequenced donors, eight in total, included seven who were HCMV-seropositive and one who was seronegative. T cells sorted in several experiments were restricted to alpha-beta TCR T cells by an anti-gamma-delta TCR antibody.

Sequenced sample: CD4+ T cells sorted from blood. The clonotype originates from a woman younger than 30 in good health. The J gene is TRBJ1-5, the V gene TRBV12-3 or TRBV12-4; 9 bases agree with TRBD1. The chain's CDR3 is CASGRTGDQPQHF. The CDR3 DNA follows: TGTGCCAGCGGCCGGACAGGGGATCAGCCCCAGCATTTT.